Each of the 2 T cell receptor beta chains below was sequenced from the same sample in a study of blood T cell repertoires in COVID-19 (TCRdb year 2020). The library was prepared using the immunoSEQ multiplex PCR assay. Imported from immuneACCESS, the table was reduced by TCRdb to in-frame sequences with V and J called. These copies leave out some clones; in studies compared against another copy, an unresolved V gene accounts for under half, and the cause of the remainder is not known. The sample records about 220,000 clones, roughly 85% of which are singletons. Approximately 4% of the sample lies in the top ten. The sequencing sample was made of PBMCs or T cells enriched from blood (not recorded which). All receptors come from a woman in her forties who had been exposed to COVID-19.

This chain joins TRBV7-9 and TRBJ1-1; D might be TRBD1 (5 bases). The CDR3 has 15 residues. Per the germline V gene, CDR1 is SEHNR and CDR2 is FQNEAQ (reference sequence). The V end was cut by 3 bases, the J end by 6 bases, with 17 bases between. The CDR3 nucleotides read TGTGCCAGCAGCTTTCCTCAGGGTAGACCTCCTGAAGCTTTCTTT. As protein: CASSFPQGRPPEAFF.

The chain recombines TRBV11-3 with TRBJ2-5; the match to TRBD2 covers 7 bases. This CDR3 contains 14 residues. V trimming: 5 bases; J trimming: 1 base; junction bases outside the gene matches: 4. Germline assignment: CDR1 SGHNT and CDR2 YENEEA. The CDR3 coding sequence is TGTGCCAGCAGCCAGAGCGGGGTCCAAGAGACCCAGTACTTC. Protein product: CASSQSGVQETQYF.